A single sample is the source of the 24 T cell receptor beta chains below, sequenced in a study of human T cells and chemical hapten exposure. Time point described: healthy volunteer bleed at 2 weeks. Unfractionated whole blood was the source from which total RNA was extracted. TCRdb analysed the RACE reads with MiXCR anew, one entry per CDR3 protein. Found here are 30,000 to 35,000 distinct CDR3 sequences, 7.4% of them singletons; the top ten hold 9.9%. Sequenced: whole blood. The source is a human donor in good health. Some clones in this sample may be carry-over from other donors' samples.

The chain employs TRBV7-8 and TRBJ2-2; D may be TRBD2 (6 bases). This CDR3 contains 17 residues. V was cut by 0 bases and J by 4 bases, with 15 bases left in between. Per the germline V gene, CDR1 is SGHVS and CDR2 is FQNEAQ. For the CDR3, the DNA is TGTGCCAGCAGCTTAGCGCGTCGGGGGTATAGCACCGGGGAGCTGTTTTTT. Protein sequence: CASSLARRGYSTGELFF.

This clonotype was counted at least ten times. This chain links TRBV9 with TRBJ2-7; 7 bases fit TRBD2. Germline V lookup: CDR1 SGDLS, CDR2 YYNGEE. Germline trimming cut 0 bases from V and 3 bases from J; bases unmatched to any gene: 9. The CDR3 sequence is 16 residues long. In DNA, the CDR3 is TGTGCCAGCAGCGTAGGGTCCCCAGCGGGGTACTACGAGCAGTACTTC. It specifies CASSVGSPAGYYEQYF.

This clonotype was seen at least ten times. The chain combines TRBV27 with TRBJ1-1; the D is unclear. CDR1 MNHEY and CDR2 SMNVEV come from the germline V gene (reference sequence). The CDR3 runs to 10 residues. Trimming removed 3 bases at V and 10 bases at J, with 6 bases between. The CDR3 DNA reads as TGTGCCAGCAGTTTGATAGGAGCTTTCTTT. Protein: CASSLIGAFF.

This clonotype appeared many times. This chain uses TRBV29-1 with TRBJ1-1; 9 bases are a match to TRBD1. Germline CDR1 SQVTM, CDR2 ANQGSEA. The V segment lost 3 bases and the J segment 4 bases; nucleotides outside the gene matches: 18. The CDR3 is made up of 18 amino acids. CDR3 loop: CSVDSLGTGGIYSTEAFF. The CDR3 bases are TGCAGCGTTGACTCTTTGGGAACAGGGGGCATATACAGCACTGAAGCTTTCTTT.

This clonotype has a count of ten or more. The V call is TRBV28, the J call TRBJ1-5, with D hard to call. Germline CDR1 and CDR2: MDHEN and SYDVKM. The V and J ends lost 5 bases and 2 bases respectively, with 22 bases between them. This CDR3 is built from 18 residues. DNA for the CDR3: TGTGCCAGCAGTCCATCACCCCCGACTAGTCGCGGCAATCAGCCCCAGCATTTT. Its protein is CASSPSPPTSRGNQPQHF. Variable domain in full (rest from reference TRBV28 and TRBJ1-5): DVKVTQSSRYLVKRTGEKVFLECVQDMDHENMFWYRQDPGLGLRLIYFSYDVKMKEKGDIPEGYSVSREKKERFSLILESASTNQTSMYLCASSPSPPTSRGNQPQHFGDGTRLSIL.

The chain employs TRBV27 and TRBJ2-1; D not resolved. V was clipped by 3 bases and J by 0 bases, with 9 bases between them. The V gene's germline CDR1 is MNHEY and CDR2 SMNVEV (reference sequence). The CDR3 consists of 15 residues. The CDR3 region is CASSFLPSSYNEQFF. CDR3 sequence (DNA): TGTGCCAGCAGTTTCCTACCTAGCTCCTACAATGAGCAGTTCTTC.

The chain links TRBV10-3 to TRBJ2-2, with D perhaps TRBD1 (5 bases). The CDR3 is 16 amino acids. Trimming cost V 6 bases and J 5 bases, with 19 bases left between them. The germline gives CDR1 ENHRY, CDR2 SYGVKD. CDR3 DNA: TGTGCCATCAGGGACCGGGCCAGGGAAGAAACCGGGGAGCTGTTTTTT. Translation: CAIRDRAREETGELFF.

This clonotype was counted a few times. V gene TRBV11-2 combines with J gene TRBJ2-1; 9 positions match TRBD2. Trimming took 1 base from V and 8 from J; bases not matched to a gene: 6. Germline assignment: CDR1 SGHAT and CDR2 FQNNGV. The CDR3 totals 15 residues. Here the CDR3 reads CASSLGGSGSYEQFF. CDR3 DNA sequence: TGTGCCAGCAGCTTAGGCGGTAGCGGGAGCTATGAGCAGTTCTTC. Full variable domain (remainder filled in from reference TRBV11-2 and TRBJ2-1): EAGVAQSPRYKIIEKRQSVAFWCNPISGHATLYWYQQILGQGPKLLIQFQNNGVVDDSQLPKDRFSAERLKGVDSTLKIQPAKLEDSAVYLCASSLGGSGSYEQFFGPGTRLTVL.

This chain links TRBV12-3 or TRBV12-4 with TRBJ1-4, with D unresolved. This CDR3 contains 11 residues. V was trimmed by 4 bases and J by 4 bases, leaving 1 base between them. CDR3 amino acids: CASSCNEKLFF. Written as DNA, the CDR3 is TGTGCCAGCAGTTGTAATGAAAAACTGTTTTTT.

The CDR3 DNA sequence: TGTGCCAGCAGTTCAGGAGATGGCTACGAGCAGTACTTC. Its translation is CASSSGDGYEQYF. The chain uses TRBV28 and TRBJ2-7; D uncertain. V lost 4 bases and J 3 bases, leaving 10 bases between the germline ends. The CDR3 loop spans 13 amino acids. CDR1 MDHEN and CDR2 SYDVKM come from the germline V gene.

This clonotype has ten or more counts. The rearrangement joins TRBV6-5 to TRBJ2-2; D is ambiguous. Trimming took off 0 bases at V and 7 bases at J, with 15 bases between the two ends. The V gene's germline CDR1 is MNHEY and CDR2 SVGAGI. The CDR3 consists of 16 residues. The CDR3 protein is CASSYSLFGAGGELFF. The DNA for the CDR3 is TGTGCCAGCAGTTACTCGTTGTTTGGCGCCGGCGGGGAGCTGTTTTTT.

The J gene is TRBJ1-3, the V gene TRBV7-7; no clear D. Germline V CDR1 and CDR2: SSHAT, FNYEAQ (reference sequence). The CDR3 has 12 amino acids. The germline V and J ends were trimmed by 6 bases and 0 bases, with 3 bases remaining between them. The CDR3 is CASRGSGNTIYF. CDR3 DNA: TGTGCCAGCAGAGGCTCTGGAAACACCATATATTTT. The full variable domain, completed using reference TRBV7-7 and TRBJ1-3, is GAGVSQSPRYKVTKRGQDVTLRCDPISSHATLYWYQQALGQGPEFLTYFNYEAQPDKSGLPSDRFSAERPEGSISTLTIQRTEQRDSAMYRCASRGSGNTIYFGEGSWLTVV.

Notes on this clonotype: A clone one base away is much larger, so this may be a read error. The chain recombines TRBV4-2 with TRBJ2-2; TRBD1 or TRBD2 may be the D gene (5 bases each). The CDR3 loop spans 15 amino acids. Germline CDR1 is LGHNA and CDR2 is YNFKEQ. The CDR3, as DNA: TGTGCCAGCAGCCCTCCGGGACGCGACACCTGGGAGCTGTTTTTT. This translates into CASSPPGRDTWELFF.

Within the sample, this clonotype is medium-sized. The V call is TRBV12-3 or TRBV12-4, the J call TRBJ2-3, with D possibly TRBD1 on 6 matching bases. V was cut by 5 bases and J by 3 bases, with 9 bases left in between. The CDR3 sequence is 13 residues long. The DNA for the CDR3 is TGTGCCAGCAGTGGGGGACAAACAGATACGCAGTATTTT. Protein sequence: CASSGGQTDTQYF.

This clonotype appeared many times. J is TRBJ2-1 and V is TRBV10-3; D not certain. The CDR3 contains 14 residues. The germline V and J ends were trimmed by 3 bases and 0 bases, with 6 bases remaining between them. Germline CDR1 is ENHRY and CDR2 is SYGVKD. The CDR3 DNA follows: TGTGCCATCAGTGAAGGACGCTCCTACAATGAGCAGTTCTTC. Its protein product is CAISEGRSYNEQFF.

Many counts were recorded for this clonotype. The chain is built from TRBV5-4 and TRBJ2-1; D unresolved. This CDR3 is built from 13 residues. Germline CDR1 and CDR2: SGHNT and YYREEE (reference sequence). With 0 bases removed from V and 5 bases from J, the gap between germline ends came to 6 bases. The CDR3 spells CASSLGQDNEQFF. The CDR3 DNA sequence: TGTGCCAGCAGCTTGGGCCAGGACAATGAGCAGTTCTTC.

This clonotype was observed at least ten times. The CDR3 sequence is CSAHRGSRQPQHF. CDR3 DNA: TGCAGTGCTCACAGGGGATCAAGGCAGCCCCAGCATTTT. The chain has TRBV20-1 and TRBJ1-5; 7 nucleotides match TRBD1. This CDR3 has 13 amino acids. J lost 7 bases, V lost 5 bases, and 8 bases had no gene match. Looked up from germline, CDR1 is DFQATT and CDR2 is SNEGSKA (reference sequence).

This clonotype has at least ten counts. The chain couples TRBV20-1 to TRBJ2-7, with D hard to call. V shed 5 bases and J shed 3 bases, with 14 bases lying between them. The germline V gene encodes CDR1 DFQATT and CDR2 SNEGSKA (reference sequence). The CDR3 is made up of 13 amino acids. The CDR3 reads CSASVNRIYEQYF. The DNA of the CDR3 is TGCAGTGCTTCCGTCAACCGGATCTACGAGCAGTACTTC.

This clonotype was recorded a few times. The J gene is TRBJ2-3, the V gene TRBV5-1; tentative D call: TRBD2 (6 bases). CDR3 size: 15 residues. The germline V and J ends were trimmed by 2 bases and 0 bases, with 10 bases remaining between them. Germline CDR1 reads SGHRS; CDR2 reads YFSETQ. The CDR3 region is CASSLGGKSTDTQYF. CDR3 sequence (DNA): TGCGCCAGCAGCTTAGGCGGGAAGAGCACAGATACGCAGTATTTT.

This clonotype was counted ten times or more. V gene TRBV2 combines with J gene TRBJ2-7; D uncertain. Per germline, CDR1 SNHLY and CDR2 FYNNEI. With 4 bases removed from V and 3 bases from J, the gap between germline ends came to 7 bases. The CDR3 spans 12 residues. Here the CDR3 reads CASSGLHYEQYF. The CDR3 DNA follows: TGTGCCAGCAGTGGACTGCACTACGAGCAGTACTTC. Using reference TRBV2 and TRBJ2-7 for the parts outside the CDR3, the full variable domain is EPEVTQTPSHQVTQMGQEVILRCVPISNHLYFYWYRQILGQKVEFLVSFYNNEISEKSEIFDDQFSVERPDGSNFTLKIRSTKLEDSAMYFCASSGLHYEQYFGPGTRLTVT.

In this sample, this clonotype turned up a few times. In nucleotides, the CDR3 is TGTGCCAGCAGCCCTTACATCAACACTGAAGCTTTCTTT. Protein: CASSPYINTEAFF. The gene calls are TRBV9 and TRBJ1-1; D is unclear. CDR1 SGDLS and CDR2 YYNGEE come from the germline V gene. This CDR3 region has 13 residues. V was shortened by 4 bases and J by 2 bases, with 9 bases between the two germline ends.

This clonotype was found many times. DNA of the CDR3: TGTGCCAGCAGTCGAGGGAGCTCTGGGGCCAACGTCCTGACTTTC. It is translated as CASSRGSSGANVLTF. V and J are TRBV6-5 and TRBJ2-6; tentative D call: TRBD2 (5 bases). Germline V lookup: CDR1 MNHEY, CDR2 SVGAGI. This CDR3 has 15 residues. The V and J ends lost 5 bases and 0 bases respectively, with 8 bases between them.

The chain combines TRBV5-5 with TRBJ2-2; D might be TRBD1 or TRBD2, each matching 5 bases. In germline, CDR1 is SGHKS, CDR2 YYEKEE (reference sequence). Trimming left V 4 bases short and J 0 bases short, with 16 bases between. The CDR3 contains 17 residues. The CDR3 DNA sequence: TGTGCCAGCAGCCCGAACCCGGGACGTGCGAACACCGGGGAGCTGTTTTTT. Its translation is CASSPNPGRANTGELFF. Supplemented by reference TRBV5-5 and TRBJ2-2, the full variable domain reads DAGVTQSPTHLIKTRGQQVTLRCSPISGHKSVSWYQQVLGQGPQFIFQYYEKEERGRGNFPDRFSARQFPNYSSELNVNALLLGDSALYLCASSPNPGRANTGELFFGEGSRLTVL.

This clonotype has more than one count but fewer than ten. V usage is TRBV30 and J usage is TRBJ2-6; perhaps TRBD1 as D (5 bases). The CDR3 consists of 13 residues. Trimming cost V 5 bases and J 4 bases, with 9 bases left between them. Looked up from germline, CDR1 is GTSNPN and CDR2 is SVGIG (reference sequence). Here the CDR3 reads CAWYGAGANVLTF. CDR3 DNA sequence: TGTGCCTGGTATGGGGCCGGGGCCAACGTCCTGACTTTC.